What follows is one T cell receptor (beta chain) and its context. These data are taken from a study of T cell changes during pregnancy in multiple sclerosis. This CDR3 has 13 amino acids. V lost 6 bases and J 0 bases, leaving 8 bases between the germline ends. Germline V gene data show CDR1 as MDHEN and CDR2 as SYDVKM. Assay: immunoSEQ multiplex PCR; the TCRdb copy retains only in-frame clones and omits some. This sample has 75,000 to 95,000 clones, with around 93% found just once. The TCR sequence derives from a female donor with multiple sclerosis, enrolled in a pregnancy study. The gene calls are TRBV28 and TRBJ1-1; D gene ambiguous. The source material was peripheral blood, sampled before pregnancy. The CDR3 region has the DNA TGTGCCAGCAGCACAATCATGAACACTGAAGCTTTCTTT. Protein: CASSTIMNTEAFF.